The next 22 T cell receptor beta chains were all read from a single sample in a study of OX40 agonist ivuxolimab in advanced cancers. TCRdb keeps only in-frame clones here, not all; method: immunoSEQ multiplex PCR. The sample carries tens of thousands of clones, around 87% recorded once. The sequencing here drew on CD4+ or CD8+ T cells sorted from blood, taken in a trial of the OX40 agonist ivuxolimab. These receptors originate from an adult with an advanced solid tumor such as melanoma, head and neck, liver or kidney cancer.

The V and J genes are TRBV4-3 and TRBJ2-2, with 9 bases identical to TRBD1. Germline V gene lookup returns CDR1 LGHNA and CDR2 YSLEER. V was pared by 3 bases and J by 7 bases, with 9 bases of the junction left unmatched. The CDR3 runs to 16 residues. The CDR3 loop reads CASSQGRGQGHGELFF. The CDR3, as DNA: TGCGCCAGCAGCCAGGGCCGGGGACAGGGCCACGGGGAGCTGTTTTTT.

This chain uses TRBV7-3 with TRBJ1-1; no clear D gene. The CDR3 spans 13 residues. Germline-derived CDR1 and CDR2 are SGHTA and FQGTGA. Trimming took 3 bases from V and 1 from J, leaving 6 bases between them. DNA for the CDR3: TGTGCCAGCAGCTTCTCCCCGAACACTGAAGCTTTCTTT. Its translation: CASSFSPNTEAFF.

The chain links TRBV9 to TRBJ2-1; 7 positions match TRBD1. The CDR3 contains 15 residues. The germline CDR1 and CDR2 sequences are SGDLS and YYNGEE. V lost 4 bases and J lost 0; bases outside the gene matches: 4. The chain's CDR3 is CASSPRDSSYNEQFF. DNA of the CDR3: TGTGCCAGCAGCCCCCGGGACAGCTCCTACAATGAGCAGTTCTTC.

The chain uses TRBV30 and TRBJ1-1, with D unclear. Looked up from germline, CDR1 is GTSNPN and CDR2 is SVGIG (reference sequence). The CDR3 is 13 residues long. The V end was cut by 7 bases, the J end by 4 bases, with 16 bases between. CDR3 loop: CASDPRRGTEAFF. The CDR3 nucleotides read TGTGCCTCCGACCCCCGGCGTGGCACTGAAGCTTTCTTT.

The chain carries TRBV9 and TRBJ2-6; D gene ambiguous. Per germline, CDR1 SGDLS and CDR2 YYNGEE. CDR3 size: 15 residues. Trimming shortened V by 1 base and J by 0 bases, and 5 bases separated the two germline ends. CDR3 bases: TGTGCCAGCAGCGTACAAGACTCTGGGGCCAACGTCCTGACTTTC. Residues: CASSVQDSGANVLTF.

This rearrangement joins TRBV5-4 to TRBJ2-5; TRBD2 agrees at 11 bases. Germline V lookup: CDR1 SGHNT, CDR2 YYREEE (reference sequence). The J segment lost 5 bases and the V segment lost 3 bases, leaving 9 bases of the junction unmatched. This CDR3 contains 16 residues. CDR3 bases: TGTGCCAGCAGCTCGGGACTAGCGGCGAAGCGGGAGACCCAGTACTTC. Translated: CASSSGLAAKRETQYF. Full variable domain (outside the CDR3, taken from reference TRBV5-4 and TRBJ2-5): ETGVTQSPTHLIKTRGQQVTLRCSSQSGHNTVSWYQQALGQGPQFIFQYYREEENGRGNFPPRFSGLQFPNYSSELNVNALELDDSALYLCASSSGLAAKRETQYFGPGTRLLVL.

The gene calls are TRBV4-3 and TRBJ1-1, with a possible D match to TRBD1 (5 bases). Trimming took off 4 bases at V and 4 bases at J, with 10 bases between the two ends. The length of the CDR3 is 13 residues. Germline CDR1 reads LGHNA; CDR2 reads YSLEER. DNA of the CDR3: TGCGCCAGCAGCCGAGGGGCGCGCACTGAAGCTTTCTTT. This gives the protein CASSRGARTEAFF.

V and J are TRBV11-2 and TRBJ2-1; D gene unclear. V was clipped by 0 bases and J by 7 bases, with 10 bases between them. Germline loops: CDR1 SGHAT, CDR2 FQNNGV. CDR3 length: 14 amino acids. CDR3 region: CASSLDRWQNEQFF. CDR3 sequence (DNA): TGTGCCAGCAGCTTAGATAGATGGCAGAATGAGCAGTTCTTC.

In this sample, this clone turned up once. This sequence joins TRBV5-4 and TRBJ2-6, with 8 bases fitting TRBD2. Trimming cost V 4 bases and J 0 bases; bases outside gene matches: 12. Germline CDR1 is SGHNT and CDR2 is YYREEE (reference sequence). The CDR3 consists of 19 residues. Written as DNA, the CDR3 is TGTGCCAGCAGCCGGGGGGGCAGGGGTGAATTCTCTGGGGCCAACGTCCTGACTTTC. Translating gives CASSRGGRGEFSGANVLTF.

J is TRBJ1-1 and V is TRBV28, with a weak D call TRBD1 (5 bases). Germline lookup yields CDR1 MDHEN and CDR2 SYDVKM. The CDR3 covers 15 residues. Trimming shortened V by 1 base and J by 2 bases, and 11 bases separated the two germline ends. The CDR3 is CASSLSGPGNTEAFF. The CDR3 region has the DNA TGTGCCAGCAGTTTATCGGGGCCCGGTAACACTGAAGCTTTCTTT.

Only one count was recorded for this clone. V and J are TRBV4-3 and TRBJ2-3; 11 nucleotides align to TRBD1. The CDR3 extends over 16 amino acids. V lost 1 base and J lost 3; bases outside the gene matches: 3. Germline CDR1 reads LGHNA; CDR2 reads YSLEER. CDR3 amino acids: CASSQGTGGWTDTQYF. As DNA, the CDR3 is TGCGCCAGCAGCCAAGGGACAGGGGGCTGGACAGATACGCAGTATTTT.

CDR3 coding DNA: TGTGCCAGCAGTTACGCTCGAGGCAATCAGCCCCAGCATTTT. It codes for CASSYARGNQPQHF. The V and J genes are TRBV6-6 and TRBJ1-5; D not resolved. The CDR3 has 14 residues. In germline, CDR1 is MNHNY, CDR2 SVGAGI (reference sequence). The V end lost 2 bases, the J end lost 2 bases, and 7 bases lay between the germline ends.

The genes are TRBV30 and TRBJ1-4; D is unclear. The V end was cut by 3 bases, the J end by 5 bases, with 4 bases between. CDR3 length: 11 residues. The germline CDR1 and CDR2 sequences are GTSNPN and SVGIG (reference sequence). The CDR3 region is CAWRGNEKLFF. CDR3 nucleotide sequence: TGTGCCTGGAGGGGAAATGAAAAACTGTTTTTT.

The J gene is TRBJ1-1, the V gene TRBV2, with TRBD1 as a possible D gene (6 bases). The V end lost 5 bases, the J end lost 0 bases, and 13 bases lay between the germline ends. CDR3 length equals 15 residues. CDR1 is SNHLY and CDR2 is FYNNEI in the germline V gene. The CDR3: CASSPGQRMNTEAFF. The CDR3 DNA follows: TGTGCCAGCAGTCCCGGACAGCGCATGAACACTGAAGCTTTCTTT.

The V gene is TRBV19, the J gene TRBJ1-5; D is unclear. Germline V gene data show CDR1 as LNHDA and CDR2 as SQIVND (reference sequence). The CDR3 contains 12 residues. The V and J ends lost 10 bases and 2 bases respectively, with 9 bases between them. CDR3 DNA: TGTGCCACCACGGGTCGCAATCAGCCCCAGCATTTT. It codes for CATTGRNQPQHF.

The rearrangement uses TRBV2 and TRBJ2-7; D gene unclear. Trimming took 6 bases from V and 5 from J, leaving 11 bases between them. Germline V gene lookup returns CDR1 SNHLY and CDR2 FYNNEI. There are 12 residues in the CDR3. The CDR3 nucleotides are TGTGCCAGCAGCATGGCACCCCACGAGCAGTACGTC. It is translated as CASSMAPHEQYV.

The J gene is TRBJ2-3, the V gene TRBV14; D is unresolved. The germline V gene encodes CDR1 SGHDN and CDR2 FVKESK. This CDR3 spans 16 amino acids. Trimming pared 0 bases from V and 2 bases from J, leaving 12 bases between. The CDR3 coding sequence is TGTGCCAGCAGCCAAGATTCGCGACTTTCCACAGATACGCAGTATTTT. Amino acids: CASSQDSRLSTDTQYF.

This clone occurred a few times. This sequence joins TRBV7-9 and TRBJ2-1, with a possible D match to TRBD2 (5 bases). Trimming removed 7 bases at V and 8 bases at J, with 12 bases between. This CDR3 is built from 12 residues. The germline gives CDR1 SEHNR, CDR2 FQNEAQ (reference sequence). CDR3 nucleotides: TGTGCCAGCACCGAGGGCCCCTATGAGCAGTTCTTC. Translated: CASTEGPYEQFF.

The chain has TRBV7-3 and TRBJ1-1; unclear D gene. The CDR3 runs to 15 residues. Trimming took 1 base from V and 1 from J, leaving 10 bases between them. Germline CDR1 is SGHTA and CDR2 is FQGTGA. For the CDR3, the DNA is TGTGCCAGCAGCTTAAACTCGGGAGGGAACACTGAAGCTTTCTTT. Its protein is CASSLNSGGNTEAFF.

This clone was found a few times. The chain links TRBV11-2 to TRBJ1-1; 9 bases are a match to TRBD1. The V gene end was trimmed by 5 bases and the J gene end by 8 bases; junction bases not matched to a gene: 9. The CDR3 has 14 residues. Looked up from germline, CDR1 is SGHAT and CDR2 is FQNNGV. CDR3 region: CASSPPDRGLEAFF. CDR3 in DNA: TGTGCCAGCAGCCCCCCGGACAGGGGATTAGAAGCTTTCTTT.

V is TRBV28 and J is TRBJ1-1; 7 bases fit TRBD1. This CDR3 spans 15 amino acids. Germline V lookup: CDR1 MDHEN, CDR2 SYDVKM. The J segment lost 4 bases and the V segment lost 6 bases, leaving 11 bases of the junction unmatched. This CDR3 is CASRRDRVYATEAFF. The DNA for the CDR3 is TGTGCCAGCAGAAGAGACAGGGTTTATGCCACTGAAGCTTTCTTT.

The V call is TRBV11-3, the J call TRBJ1-5; tentative D call: TRBD1 (6 bases). Per germline, CDR1 SGHNT and CDR2 YENEEA. This CDR3 comprises 15 residues. Trimming left V 5 bases short and J 5 bases short, with 16 bases between. This chain's CDR3 is CASSLDRKGDQPQHF. Here the CDR3 DNA reads TGTGCCAGCAGCCTCGACAGGAAAGGGGATCAGCCCCAGCATTTT.